This T cell receptor (beta chain) is from a study of cytomegalovirus exposure and HLA in healthy donors. Study information: Out of 170 million or so T cells, an earlier analysis found 117 million unique TCR beta sequences in total. The early release's HLA-typed donors yielded roughly 85 million unique TCRs.

On this clone itself: Its antigen is as yet unknown.

The CDR3 is 14 amino acids. The germline V gene has CDR1 LGHNT and CDR2 FRNRAP. J was trimmed by 5 bases and V by 1 base; bases with no gene match: 4. Whole-study findings and limits: Being productive about 87% or about 30% of the time was typical of most TCR beta V segments in an earlier analysis. DRB1 had the most TCR associations and HLA-C the fewest, a later analysis found, with rates varying by HLA locus.

60 Vbeta and 13 Jbeta primers were used in PCR. The table came from immunoSEQ multiplex PCR; TCRdb's copy has only in-frame clones and leaves some out. The sample records 280,000 or so clones, 80% to 90% being singletons. Material for sequencing was PBMCs. The rearrangement uses TRBV12-5 and TRBJ1-2, with 7 bases that match TRBD1. The receptor was derived from a woman between 18 and 29 years old in good health and CMV-seronegative. The CDR3 DNA reads TGTGCTAGTGGTTTGGGCGACAGGGCTTATGGCTACACCTTC. It codes for CASGLGDRAYGYTF.